The source of this T cell receptor beta chain is a study of human T cells and chemical hapten exposure. TCRdb ran MiXCR on the RACE reads and lists one entry per CDR3 protein. This table holds around 92,000 distinct CDR3 sequences, more than 10% found once. Germline assignment: CDR1 SNHLY and CDR2 FYNNEI. The CDR3 extends over 17 amino acids. Losses at the gene ends were 4 bases for V and 2 bases for J; bases not matched to a gene: 6. Many counts were recorded for this clonotype. Time point indicated: pre-sensitization, week 0. Described treatment: therapeutic diphenylcyclopropenone sensitization with weekly scalp DPC.

This clonotype originated in a woman in her fifties or sixties with alopecia areata. Some clones in this sample may be carry-over from other donors' samples. The chain combines TRBV2 with TRBJ2-5, with 14 nucleotides matching TRBD2. The starting material was whole blood, obtained in connection with sensitization to the hapten diphenylcyclopropenone (DPC). The CDR3 region is CASSGGLAGVGQETQYF. The CDR3 bases are TGTGCCAGCAGTGGGGGACTAGCGGGGGTCGGGCAAGAGACCCAGTACTTC.